These 21 T cell receptor beta chains came from one sample sequenced in a study of cytomegalovirus exposure and HLA in healthy donors. The PCR made use of 60 Vbeta and 13 Jbeta primers. Using immunoSEQ multiplex PCR, the repertoire was profiled, and TCRdb retains in-frame clones only, with some absent. In the table there are about 200,000 clones, 80% to 90% of which are singletons. Sequences were obtained from PBMCs. The receptors were gathered from a man between 25 and 39 years old in good health and CMV-seronegative.

The chain couples TRBV19 to TRBJ2-1, with D possibly TRBD1 on 6 matching bases. V lost 2 bases and J lost 10, with 21 bases in between. Germline CDR1 is LNHDA and CDR2 is SQIVND (reference sequence). The CDR3 sequence is 16 residues long. This CDR3 is CASSINPLYRAQEQFF. CDR3 coding DNA: TGTGCCAGTAGTATAAATCCCCTCTACAGGGCACAGGAGCAGTTCTTC.

This clone was detected only once. The chain uses TRBV28 and TRBJ1-2, with 8 bases identical to TRBD1. This CDR3 is built from 15 residues. The germline V gene has CDR1 MDHEN and CDR2 SYDVKM. The J segment lost 0 bases and the V segment lost 3 bases, leaving 3 bases of the junction unmatched. In nucleotides, the CDR3 is TGTGCCAGCAGTTTGCAGACAGGGGCTAACTATGGCTACACCTTC. Encoded protein: CASSLQTGANYGYTF.

This rearrangement joins TRBV7-9 to TRBJ2-7, with TRBD2 as a possible D gene (7 bases). Germline V lookup: CDR1 SEHNR, CDR2 FQNEAQ (reference sequence). Trimming left V 3 bases short and J 0 bases short, with 9 bases between. The CDR3 sequence is 14 residues long. The CDR3 nucleotides are TGTGCCAGCAGCTTTGCGGGGGCCTCCTACGAGCAGTACTTC. Protein product: CASSFAGASYEQYF.

This sequence joins TRBV10-2 and TRBJ2-2; a possible D gene is TRBD1 (6 bases). This CDR3 is built from 14 residues. V was clipped by 7 bases and J by 0 bases, with 9 bases between them. Germline lookup yields CDR1 WSHSY and CDR2 SAAADI. CDR3 region: CASTGASNTGELFF. CDR3 nucleotides: TGCGCCAGCACAGGGGCATCGAACACCGGGGAGCTGTTTTTT.

The chain uses TRBV7-6 and TRBJ2-1; 10 positions agree with TRBD1. The CDR3 spans 17 residues. Germline V gene lookup returns CDR1 SGHVS and CDR2 FNYEAQ. Losses at the gene ends were 0 bases for V and 7 bases for J; bases not matched to a gene: 9. The CDR3 DNA follows: TGTGCCAGCAGCTTAGCCCCGACAGGGGGCGAAGGGAATGAGCAGTTCTTC. Encoded protein: CASSLAPTGGEGNEQFF.

V and J are TRBV5-1 and TRBJ1-3; possibly TRBD1 for D (5 bases). V was clipped by 3 bases and J by 1 base, with 17 bases between them. In germline, CDR1 is SGHRS, CDR2 YFSETQ. This CDR3 has 17 residues. This CDR3 is CASSSLIGGNSGNTIYF. CDR3 bases: TGCGCCAGCAGCTCTCTCATCGGGGGAAATTCTGGAAACACCATATATTTT.

CDR3 in amino acids: CASNMGTSQETQYF. CDR3 DNA: TGTGCCAGCAACATGGGGACTAGCCAAGAGACCCAGTACTTC. The chain is built from TRBV28 and TRBJ2-5; 8 nucleotides line up with TRBD2. The CDR3 sequence is 14 residues long. CDR1 is MDHEN, CDR2 SYDVKM, per germline. V shed 7 bases, J shed 1 base, and the junction held 5 bases outside the gene matches.

The rearrangement joins TRBV18 to TRBJ2-5; tentative D call: TRBD2 (5 bases). Trimming pared 5 bases from V and 4 bases from J, leaving 20 bases between. Looked up from germline, CDR1 is KGHSH and CDR2 is LQKENI. This CDR3 is built from 16 residues. The CDR3: CASSVGLGGWRETQYF. The CDR3 coding sequence is TGTGCCAGCTCAGTTGGACTGGGCGGATGGAGAGAGACCCAGTACTTC.

This clone has a single count. The chain uses TRBV5-1 and TRBJ2-7, with D maybe TRBD2 (6 bases). The ends were cut back, 2 bases at V and 0 bases at J, with 12 bases in the middle. Germline assignment: CDR1 SGHRS and CDR2 YFSETQ. The CDR3 loop spans 15 amino acids. CDR3 in DNA: TGCGCCAGCAGCTTTAAGGAGGGGAGCTCCTACGAGCAGTACTTC. Translating it yields CASSFKEGSSYEQYF. Full variable domain (rest looked up from reference TRBV5-1 and TRBJ2-7): KAGVTQTPRYLIKTRGQQVTLSCSPISGHRSVSWYQQTPGQGLQFLFEYFSETQRNKGNFPGRFSGRQFSNSRSEMNVSTLELGDSALYLCASSFKEGSSYEQYFGPGTRLTVT.

This rearrangement joins TRBV7-9 to TRBJ1-1; no clear D gene. CDR1 SEHNR and CDR2 FQNEAQ come from the germline V gene (reference sequence). The V and J ends lost 3 bases and 3 bases respectively, with 14 bases between them. This CDR3 contains 15 residues. The CDR3, as DNA: TGTGCCAGCAGCTTCGGAGGGTTATTGGACACTGAAGCTTTCTTT. This codes for CASSFGGLLDTEAFF. The entire variable domain, with the rest obtained from reference TRBV7-9 and TRBJ1-1, is as follows: DTGVSQNPRHKITKRGQNVTFRCDPISEHNRLYWYRQTLGQGPEFLTYFQNEAQLEKSRLLSDRFSAERPKGSFSTLEIQRTEQGDSAMYLCASSFGGLLDTEAFFGQGTRLTVV.

The sample holds a few counts of this clone. The chain recombines TRBV28 with TRBJ2-5; maybe TRBD2 (6 bases). Germline lookup yields CDR1 MDHEN and CDR2 SYDVKM. V was pared by 6 bases and J by 7 bases, with 27 bases between. The CDR3 is made up of 17 amino acids. CDR3 in amino acids: CASSPLGSSASPRTQYF. For the CDR3, the DNA is TGTGCCAGCAGCCCCCTTGGGTCTAGCGCCTCCCCAAGGACCCAGTACTTC.

This sequence joins TRBV5-1 and TRBJ1-1, with D tentatively TRBD1 (5 bases). CDR1 and CDR2 from the germline V gene are SGHRS and YFSETQ. The CDR3 extends over 15 amino acids. V was pared by 4 bases and J by 5 bases, with 18 bases between. Here the CDR3 reads CASSPLGGWETEAFF. Written as DNA, the CDR3 is TGCGCCAGCAGCCCCCTGGGGGGATGGGAAACTGAAGCTTTCTTT.

The V call is TRBV5-6, the J call TRBJ2-7, with 10 bases lining up with TRBD1. After removal of 3 bases from V and 7 bases from J, the junction contained 13 bases not matched to a gene. Germline V gene sequence: CDR1 SGHDT, CDR2 YYEEEE. The length of the CDR3 is 16 residues. CDR3 protein: CASSSNARQGAWEQYF. CDR3 nucleotide sequence: TGTGCCAGCAGCTCGAATGCGCGACAGGGGGCGTGGGAGCAGTACTTC.

V gene TRBV6-1 combines with J gene TRBJ1-1; TRBD1 matches at 8 bases. The J segment lost 4 bases and the V segment lost 3 bases, leaving 7 bases of the junction unmatched. CDR1 is MNHNS, CDR2 SASEGT, per germline. CDR3 size: 15 residues. The CDR3 DNA reads TGTGCCAGCAGTGACAGGGGGCAATTGGGCACTGAAGCTTTCTTT. It is translated as CASSDRGQLGTEAFF.

The rearrangement links TRBV7-9 to TRBJ1-3; TRBD1 matches at 7 bases. The CDR3 is made up of 16 amino acids. The V gene end was trimmed by 4 bases and the J gene end by 0 bases; junction bases not matched to a gene: 6. Per germline, CDR1 SEHNR and CDR2 FQNEAQ (reference sequence). CDR3 residues: CASSSTGQSSGNTIYF. The CDR3 coding sequence is TGTGCCAGCAGCTCAACGGGACAGAGCTCTGGAAACACCATATATTTT.

This clone was seen once. The J gene is TRBJ1-2, the V gene TRBV6-6; 8 nucleotides align to TRBD1. This CDR3 is 14 amino acids long. Germline CDR1 MNHNY, CDR2 SVGAGI (reference sequence). V shed 4 bases and J 7 bases; nucleotides not matched to a gene: 8. CDR3 DNA sequence: TGTGCCAGCAGTTCCCCGGGCAGGGGGCCTGGCTACACCTTC. It specifies CASSSPGRGPGYTF.

This clone was found a few times. The genes are TRBV5-6 and TRBJ1-4, with 9 bases identical to TRBD1. The CDR3 totals 13 residues. Germline assignment: CDR1 SGHDT and CDR2 YYEEEE. Losses at the gene ends were 5 bases for V and 8 bases for J; bases not matched to a gene: 4. CDR3 region: CASSSTGGEKLFF. Here the CDR3 DNA reads TGTGCCAGCAGTTCGACAGGGGGAGAAAAACTGTTTTTT.

This clone occurred once. The genes are TRBV6-6 and TRBJ1-5; 8 bases fit TRBD1. This CDR3 is built from 15 residues. Germline-derived CDR1 and CDR2 are MNHNY and SVGAGI (reference sequence). V gave up 6 bases and J gave up 2 bases; unmatched junction bases: 6. The CDR3: CASSSQGAGNQPQHF. The CDR3 nucleotides read TGTGCCAGCAGCTCTCAGGGGGCAGGCAATCAGCCCCAGCATTTT.

The J gene is TRBJ1-6, the V gene TRBV5-1; D may be TRBD1 (6 bases). This CDR3 comprises 14 residues. Trimming removed 3 bases at V and 9 bases at J, with 13 bases between. CDR1 and CDR2 (germline): SGHRS, YFSETQ. This CDR3 reads CASSSSGDGSPLHF. CDR3 DNA: TGCGCCAGCAGCTCATCAGGGGATGGTTCACCCCTCCACTTT. Combining the CDR3 with reference TRBV5-1 and TRBJ1-6 gives the whole variable domain KAGVTQTPRYLIKTRGQQVTLSCSPISGHRSVSWYQQTPGQGLQFLFEYFSETQRNKGNFPGRFSGRQFSNSRSEMNVSTLELGDSALYLCASSSSGDGSPLHFGNGTRLTVT.

A note on this clone: Distinct nucleotide sequences in the sample also encode this CDR3. This chain connects TRBV4-2 to TRBJ2-7; TRBD2 matches 8 bases. The CDR3 spans 15 residues. CDR1 is LGHNA, CDR2 YNFKEQ, per germline. J was trimmed by 0 bases and V by 3 bases; bases with no gene match: 4. CDR3 loop: CASSQVAGSSYEQYF. The DNA of the CDR3 is TGTGCCAGCAGCCAGGTAGCGGGGAGCTCCTACGAGCAGTACTTC.

This clone came up a few times. The rearrangement links TRBV6-1 to TRBJ2-7; 13 bases agree with TRBD2. The V segment lost 4 bases and the J segment 4 bases; nucleotides outside the gene matches: 10. The CDR3 contains 17 residues. The V gene's germline CDR1 is MNHNS and CDR2 SASEGT. This chain's CDR3 is CASSARLAGGKYYEQYF. The DNA for the CDR3 is TGTGCCAGCAGTGCAAGACTAGCGGGGGGCAAGTATTACGAGCAGTACTTC.